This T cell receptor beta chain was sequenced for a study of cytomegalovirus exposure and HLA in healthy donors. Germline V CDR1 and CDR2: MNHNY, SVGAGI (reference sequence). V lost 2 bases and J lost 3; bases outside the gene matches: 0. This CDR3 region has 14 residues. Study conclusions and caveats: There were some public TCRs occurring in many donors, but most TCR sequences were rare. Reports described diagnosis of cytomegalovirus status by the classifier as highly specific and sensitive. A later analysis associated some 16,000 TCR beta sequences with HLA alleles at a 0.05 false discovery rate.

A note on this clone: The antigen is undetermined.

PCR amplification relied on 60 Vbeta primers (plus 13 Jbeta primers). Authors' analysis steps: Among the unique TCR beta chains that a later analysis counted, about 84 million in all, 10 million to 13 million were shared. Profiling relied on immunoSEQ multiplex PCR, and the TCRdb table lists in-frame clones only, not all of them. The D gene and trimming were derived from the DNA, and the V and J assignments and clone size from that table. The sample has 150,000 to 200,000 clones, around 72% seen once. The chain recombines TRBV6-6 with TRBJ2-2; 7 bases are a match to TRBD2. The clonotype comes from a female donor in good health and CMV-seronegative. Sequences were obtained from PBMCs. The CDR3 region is CASSYAGDTGELFF. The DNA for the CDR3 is TGTGCCAGCAGTTACGCGGGAGACACCGGGGAGCTGTTTTTT.